These 14 T cell receptor beta chains originate from one sample sequenced in a study of T cells in Graves' hyperthyroidism and ophthalmopathy. Using RNA transcripts as the source, TCR beta CDR3 regions were amplified. A set of HTBI primers served as the primers for a first-round RT-PCR of the TCR CDR3. A single record per CDR3 protein comes from TCRdb applying MiXCR to the multiplex PCR reads. The sample lists under 400,000 distinct CDR3 sequences, about 15% seen once, with roughly 26% in the top ten. Sequencing was carried out using blood. These receptors were taken from a woman aged 18 to 35 with Graves' hyperthyroidism that later progressed to Graves' ophthalmopathy.

This clonotype was found many times. Here the CDR3 DNA reads TGTGCCAGCAGAACTAGCGGGAGGAGTCAAGAGACCCAGTACTTC. Amino acids: CASRTSGRSQETQYF. The rearrangement joins TRBV12-3 or TRBV12-4 to TRBJ2-5, with 12 bases aligning to TRBD2. The CDR3 has 15 amino acids. V dropped 6 bases and J dropped 2; count of bases not matched to a gene: 4.

The chain links TRBV6-2 or TRBV6-3 to TRBJ2-2, with 8 bases fitting TRBD2. The CDR3 spans 15 residues. Germline lookup yields CDR1 MNHEY and CDR2 SVGEGT. Trimming at V came to 5 bases and at J to 6 bases, leaving 8 bases not matched to a gene. CDR3 in amino acids: CASSPNSGTSGELFF. The CDR3 DNA follows: TGTGCCAGCAGTCCAAATAGCGGGACGTCCGGGGAGCTGTTTTTT.

This clonotype has only one observation. The chain links TRBV4-2 to TRBJ2-3, with TRBD2 identical over 14 bases. CDR3 size: 17 residues. Germline assignment: CDR1 LGHNA and CDR2 YNFKEQ. J was trimmed by 3 bases and V by 8 bases; bases with no gene match: 10. As DNA, the CDR3 is TGTGCCAGCGGACCGGGACTAGCGGGAGAAAGAACAGATACGCAGTATTTT. Its protein product is CASGPGLAGERTDTQYF.

In its sample, this clonotype was seen many times. The chain links TRBV7-9 to TRBJ1-1; D unresolved. The ends were cut back, 4 bases at V and 7 bases at J, with 7 bases in the middle. The CDR3 spans 11 residues. Germline V gives CDR1 SEHNR, CDR2 FQNEAQ (reference sequence). The DNA for the CDR3 is TGTGCCAGCAGCTGGGATTATGAAGCTTTCTTT. It is translated as CASSWDYEAFF. Full variable domain (missing parts from reference TRBV7-9 and TRBJ1-1): DTGVSQNPRHKITKRGQNVTFRCDPISEHNRLYWYRQTLGQGPEFLTYFQNEAQLEKSRLLSDRFSAERPKGSFSTLEIQRTEQGDSAMYLCASSWDYEAFFGQGTRLTVV.

This clonotype was observed many times. CDR3 residues: CASNGGPISTGELFF. The CDR3 DNA follows: TGTGCCAGCAACGGTGGCCCAATATCCACCGGGGAGCTGTTTTTT. This chain connects TRBV2 to TRBJ2-2; D remains ambiguous. Looked up from germline, CDR1 is SNHLY and CDR2 is FYNNEI. V lost 7 bases, J lost 4 bases, and 16 bases lay in between. This CDR3 comprises 15 residues.

The V and J genes are TRBV28 and TRBJ2-7; the D gene is possibly TRBD1 (5 bases). V was cut by 5 bases and J by 5 bases, with 19 bases left in between. Looked up from germline, CDR1 is MDHEN and CDR2 is SYDVKM. This CDR3 contains 15 residues. Here the CDR3 reads CASSPKQASRHEQYF. Written as DNA, the CDR3 is TGTGCCAGCAGTCCAAAACAGGCGTCCAGGCACGAGCAGTACTTC.

The chain employs TRBV2 and TRBJ2-2; D is undetermined. This CDR3 region has 12 residues. The germline V gene has CDR1 SNHLY and CDR2 FYNNEI. V lost 7 bases, J lost 7 bases, and 10 bases lay in between. The CDR3 DNA reads as TGTGCCAGCACCCCCTCCGGCGGGGAGCTGTTTTTT. As protein: CASTPSGGELFF.

V is TRBV20-1 and J is TRBJ2-7; 8 bases fit TRBD2. The CDR3 spans 14 residues. Germline-derived CDR1 and CDR2 are DFQATT and SNEGSKA (reference sequence). Losses at the gene ends were 1 base for V and 2 bases for J; bases not matched to a gene: 4. CDR3 sequence (DNA): TGCAGTGCTAGAGGGACTAGCCTAACCTACGAGCAGTACTTC. Protein sequence: CSARGTSLTYEQYF.

This clonotype was observed many times. The chain joins TRBV20-1 to TRBJ2-1, with 7 bases aligning to TRBD2. Trimming took 5 bases from V and 6 from J; bases not matched to a gene: 10. From germline, CDR1 is DFQATT and CDR2 SNEGSKA (reference sequence). The CDR3 is 14 amino acids. The CDR3 region has the DNA TGCAGTGCTCTTCTAGCGGTCGAGGGCAATGAGCAGTTCTTC. Translating gives CSALLAVEGNEQFF.

The J gene is TRBJ2-5, the V gene TRBV15, with 9 nucleotides matching TRBD2. Germline V CDR1 and CDR2: LNHNV, YYDKDF (reference sequence). CDR3 length: 17 amino acids. The V segment lost 1 base and the J segment 0 bases; nucleotides outside the gene matches: 6. CDR3 DNA sequence: TGTGCCACCAGCAGAGGGACTAGCGACTTGTACCAAGAGACCCAGTACTTC. Its protein is CATSRGTSDLYQETQYF. The full variable domain, with the rest looked up from reference TRBV15 and TRBJ2-5, is DAMVIQNPRYQVTQFGKPVTLSCSQTLNHNVMYWYQQKSSQAPKLLFHYYDKDFNNEADTPDNFQSRRPNTSFCFLDIRSPGLGDTAMYLCATSRGTSDLYQETQYFGPGTRLLVL.

This clonotype was observed a few times. This chain connects TRBV4-2 to TRBJ2-7, with D maybe TRBD2 (5 bases). Germline V lookup: CDR1 LGHNA, CDR2 YNFKEQ. The CDR3 spans 15 residues. The V end lost 1 base, the J end lost 0 bases, and 10 bases lay between the germline ends. The CDR3 DNA reads TGTGCCAGCAGCCAAGTTCTAGCTTCCTCCTACGAGCAGTACTTC. Translating gives CASSQVLASSYEQYF.

This clonotype was seen more than once but under ten times. One end of the junction is discordant with germline, which a read error may explain. The rearrangement uses TRBV5-1 and TRBJ2-5, with 8 positions matching TRBD2. The CDR3 has 17 residues. In germline, CDR1 is SGHRS, CDR2 YFSETQ. The CDR3, as DNA: TGTGCCAGCAGCCAAGTAGGACTAGCTGTAAGCCAAGAGACCCAGTACTTC. Its translation: CASSQVGLAVSQETQYF.

As concerns this clonotype: A much more abundant neighbour one base away suggests this may be a read error. The V and J genes are TRBV29-1 and TRBJ2-7; no firm D call. This CDR3 comprises 13 residues. Germline V gene lookup returns CDR1 SQVTM and CDR2 ANQGSEA. In nucleotides, the CDR3 is TGCGGCGTTGCCCCGGCTAGTCTCTACGAGCAGTACTTC. Translated: CGVAPASLYEQYF.

This clonotype has only a few counts. This chain uses TRBV6-6 with TRBJ1-4; perhaps TRBD1 as D (5 bases). V was trimmed by 2 bases and J by 4 bases, leaving 11 bases between them. Looked up from germline, CDR1 is MNHNY and CDR2 is SVGAGI (reference sequence). The CDR3 is 15 residues long. CDR3 DNA: TGTGCCAGCAGTTACCGGGGACTGGGTAATGAAAAACTGTTTTTT. This encodes CASSYRGLGNEKLFF.